The entry below describes one TCR beta chain. The antigen it recognizes is unknown. The input lacks base qualities; no much larger clone sits a single base away. The data derive from a study of cytomegalovirus exposure and HLA in healthy donors (dated 2017 in TCRdb). Context from the whole study: An earlier analysis of several hundred of the donors reported about 280 Gb of sequence data and roughly 120 million unique TCR beta sequences obtained from about 180 million T cells. Rather than using new phenotypic data, the later analysis identified candidate immune exposures from TCR beta sequences and from how often those sequences occurred across donors. Genome-wide SNP genotypes for about 55% of the roughly 670 donors were used in a later genetic analysis, which treated that subset as a discovery cohort. In an earlier analysis of 587 of the donors, high-throughput TCR beta sequencing was used to judge whether each TCR beta V gene segment behaved as functional or pseudogenic. Every discovery cohort repertoire had been produced on one sequencing platform. Typing coverage differed by locus: A, B, C, DRB1 and DQB1 were typed in roughly 629-640 donors, DQA1 in about 500, DPA1 in some 570, and DPB1 in 400 to 490. The study aimed to test whether cataloging public T cell receptors could reveal signatures of past pathogen exposure. Along with the roughly 610-subject first cohort, a separate validation cohort of roughly 110 different subjects was used. Donor age, sex, ethnicity and CMV serostatus were compiled alongside the repertoire data. Of the roughly 400 genotyped donors, roughly 80% fell in the genetic ancestry cluster associated with self-reported Caucasian donors. Roughly 5 DR-DQ haplotypes were handled as single units for association and clustering because linkage in the cohort was strong. HLA typing covered class I and class II loci at four-digit resolution. To predict cytomegalovirus infection status, the study brought together high-throughput TCR immunosequencing, statistical association of individual TCRs with disease status, and machine learning. Using immunosequencing, the study profiled T cell repertoires from fewer than 850 subjects and related those repertoires to cytomegalovirus serostatus. To study patterns of TCR occurrence, a later analysis re-analyzed previously published TCR beta repertoires from under 750 donors and added high-resolution HLA genotyping. Among some 410 genotyped donors of the cohort, an average of 235,054 unique TCR beta nucleotide sequences were sequenced per donor, roughly 20% of them non-productive. An early release that covered some 630 HLA-typed donors contained 300 to 350 gigabases of sequencing data and 85 million to 100 million unique TCR sequences.

Overall study outcomes, separate from this receptor: The study listed 150 to 200 TCR beta chains as associated with cytomegalovirus. The classifier was reported to diagnose cytomegalovirus status with high specificity and sensitivity in both the original cohort and the validation cohort. In a later analysis, the rate of TCR association differed among HLA loci, with DRB1 alleles having the most associated TCRs and HLA-C alleles having the fewest. Because HLA typing was missing for some donors at each locus, association tests included only the typed subset. CMV serostatus was the only immune exposure information available for the cohort. According to a later analysis, parvovirus B19, influenza, CMV and Epstein-Barr virus appeared linked to several top co-occurrence clusters. A few of the identified cytomegalovirus-associated TCR beta chains were confirmed in vitro to be specific for cytomegalovirus antigens. A further reported finding was that TCR beta sequences accurately predicted the HLA-A and HLA-B alleles for most subjects in the first cohort. While some public TCRs were present in many individuals, most TCR sequences turned up only very rarely across donors. In a later analysis, 16,951 TCR beta sequences were associated with specific HLA alleles at a false discovery rate of 0.05. The authors suggested that the approach could potentially be generalized to other disease states and immunological phenotypes. Because counts were too low, 15 to 20 rarely observed V segments, including chromosome 9 orphons, were left out of the earlier analysis of some 640 of the donors. Because the 87-base-pair reads could not distinguish some IMGT-functional V segments, including TRBV6-2 and TRBV6-3, those segments were excluded. In a later genetic analysis, fewer N-insertions in productive TCRs were reported among donors in an Asian-associated ancestry cluster than the roughly 640-donor mean. The sequencing pipeline was judged likely to have produced a cluster of highly shared sequence variants as a technical artifact. Sequencing depth was assumed to be roughly uniform across donors in the presence/absence analyses, though that assumption may not hold. In an earlier analysis of over 550 of the donors, most TCR beta V segments were observed in productive rearrangements about 87% or about 30% of the time, broadly matching IMGT annotations. Strong co-occurrence of HLA alleles, especially DR and DQ, made assigning TCR associations to individual alleles difficult. This cohort had only TCR beta chains sequenced, and the lack of alpha or paired-chain data limited which features could be detected. In a later genetic analysis, a missense DCLRE1C variant was associated with V-gene and J-gene trimming of TCR beta chains, and the association was replicated in an independent cohort. According to a later analysis, most CMV-associated TCR beta chains appeared to be HLA-restricted, and the HLA associations seemed to be driven largely by CMV exposure. Correlated functional status among segregating V segments might reflect linkage disequilibrium, but an unknown experimental factor could not be ruled out. In a later analysis, HLA-associated TCR beta chains were found to be more clonally expanded and to have lower generation probabilities than equally common non-associated chains.

The cohort was made up of 666 healthy bone marrow donors. At the time of sampling, all cohort members were nominally healthy, though unrecorded immune exposures were likely present. The donor tested CMV seronegative, placing the donor among the 350 or so seronegative members of the cohort. Every donor gave a peripheral blood sample, and the peripheral blood mononuclear cells from that sample were used for TCR beta sequencing. Genomic DNA was extracted from the blood cell samples with the Qiagen DNeasy Blood Extraction Kit. From its cysteine to its phenylalanine, the CDR3 spans 14 amino acids. Only the CDR3 DNA stays, 42 bases, in frame from base 1. Sequences SGHTA (CDR1) and FQGNSA (CDR2) are obtained from the germline V gene. The germline ends are 12 bases apart after V is trimmed by 2 bases and J by 7 bases. Library preparation employed the immunoSEQ multiplex PCR assay. The multiplex PCR relied on a mix of 60 forward primers for TCR Vbeta segments and 13 reverse primers for TCR Jbeta segments. The CDR3 region of rearranged TCR beta genes was amplified from genomic DNA by a multiplex PCR assay. The Illumina HiSeq System was used to sequence the amplified TCR beta libraries as 87-base-pair reads. Per the authors' processing: A later analysis tallied tens of millions of unique TCR beta chains across the approximately 670 repertoires, and approximately 12 million of those chains were shared by two or more donors. Raw reads were error-corrected and collapsed into unique sequences with a nearest-neighbor algorithm that merged closely related sequences to remove PCR and sequencing errors. V, D and J gene segments were assigned by aligning CDR3 sequences to IMGT reference sequences. For a sequence to be retained, a match of at least six nucleotides was required to both a V gene segment and a J gene segment. A rearrangement counted as productive if the CDR3 had no stop codons and remained in frame with V and J, and every other rearrangement counted as non-productive. Following IMGT convention, CDR3 was defined as the stretch from the second conserved V-encoded cysteine to the conserved J-encoded phenylalanine. The earlier analysis of 587 of the donors excluded any sequence lacking an unambiguous match to a single V gene segment. An earlier analysis of approximately 590 of the donors classified V segments as functional when productive rearrangements were above 56.7% and as segregating when the standard deviation between donors was above 5%. A statistical classification framework was developed to diagnose cytomegalovirus status using the catalog of TCR beta chain sequences. V and J gene assignment, in a later analysis, came from comparing TCR nucleotide sequences with IMGT/GENE-DB human TR gene sequences. A later analysis assigned CDR3 sequences and most-parsimonious VDJ recombination scenarios with the TCRdist pipeline. In a later analysis, each TCR beta chain was defined by its CDR3 amino acid sequence together with its V-gene family, and reads lacking a unique V-gene family were excluded. In a later analysis, 450 to 600 highly shared, low-generation-probability nucleotide sequences were removed to address suspected cross-contamination and a sequencing artifact. In a later analysis, a clonal expansion index was calculated for each public chain from normalized within-repertoire ranks of inferred template counts. Generation probabilities in a later analysis came from a VDJ recombination model fitted to out-of-frame rearrangements, and those results were checked against IGoR. Hypergeometric tests were used in a later analysis to score TCR-TCR, TCR-HLA and TCR-CMV co-occurrence, with a repertoire-size bias correction applied to the TCR pairs. False discovery rates were estimated in a later analysis by permuting HLA or CMV assignments 20 times. A later analysis grouped co-occurring TCRs with DBSCAN, adding TCRdist sequence similarity when clustering within HLA-allele-positive subsets. Repertoires with fewer than 30,000 or more than 120,000 public chains, plus five repertoires with anomalous nucleotide sharing, were excluded from co-occurrence clustering. Imported from immuneACCESS, the table was reduced by TCRdb to in-frame sequences with V and J called. These copies leave out some clones; in studies compared against another copy, an unresolved V gene accounts for under half, and the cause of the remainder is not known. Clonal size and the V and J genes are those of that table, whereas D and trimming came from the DNA. In all, the sample holds roughly 160,000 clones, and approximately 79% of those were seen once. The top ten constitute under 2.5% of the sample.

The sequence links TRBV7-2 to TRBJ1-5; TRBD1 is a possible D gene, resting on 6 matching bases. The sequence was obtained from a man between 35 and 55 years old in good health and CMV-seronegative. The source material was PBMCs. The CDR3 amino acid sequence is: CASSLSGGGQPQHF. The nucleotide sequence reads TGTGCCAGCAGCTTATCCGGGGGGGGCCAGCCCCAGCATTTT. With the rest looked up from the reference TRBV7-2 and TRBJ1-5 genes rather than sequenced, the full variable domain is GAGVSQSPSNKVTEKGKDVELRCDPISGHTALYWYRQSLGQGLEFLIYFQGNSAPDKSGLPSDRFSAERTGGSVSTLTIQRTQQEDSAVYLCASSLSGGGQPQHFGDGTRLSIL.